Below are 10 T cell receptor beta chains sequenced from a single sample in a study of identical twins. Via MiXCR, TCRdb re-called the 5' RACE reads, giving one row per CDR3 protein. The sample has some 760,000 distinct CDR3 sequences, around a sixth seen once. The data were also submitted as part of a second study, on T cells expressing NK-cell markers.

Sequenced material: PBMCs. These receptor sequences come from a woman under 30 in good health.

This clonotype has just a few counts. The rearrangement joins TRBV10-3 to TRBJ1-3; D not certain. V lost 7 bases and J 0 bases, leaving 4 bases between the germline ends. The germline V gene has CDR1 ENHRY and CDR2 SYGVKD. The CDR3 length is 12 residues. The CDR3 is CAITNSGNTIYF. The CDR3 coding sequence is TGTGCCATCACAAACTCTGGAAACACCATATATTTT.

This clonotype was found once. The chain carries TRBV11-2 and TRBJ2-3; 9 bases agree with TRBD2. The CDR3 covers 16 residues. With V trimmed by 4 bases and J by 0 bases, 5 bases remained unmatched. Germline V gene sequence: CDR1 SGHAT, CDR2 FQNNGV. The CDR3 region has the DNA TGTGCCAGCAGCTGGGTAGCGGGGGCTAGCACAGATACGCAGTATTTT. Protein sequence: CASSWVAGASTDTQYF.

The chain links TRBV18 to TRBJ2-1; 7 bases are shared with TRBD1. Germline CDR1 KGHSH, CDR2 LQKENI. The CDR3 runs 14 residues. J gave up 7 bases and V 5 bases, and 8 bases lay outside the gene matches. The DNA for the CDR3 is TGTGCCAGCTCAGAGGGACAGCTTCGGAATGAGCAGTTCTTC. Translation: CASSEGQLRNEQFF.

The chain uses TRBV7-2 and TRBJ2-1, with 8 bases lining up with TRBD2. With 4 bases clipped from V and 6 bases from J, the junction kept 8 bases outside the gene matches. CDR3 length: 15 amino acids. CDR1 and CDR2 from the germline V gene are SGHTA and FQGNSA. The CDR3 sequence is CASSSRGLAPNEQFF. The CDR3 DNA reads as TGTGCCAGCAGCTCGAGAGGACTAGCTCCCAATGAGCAGTTCTTC.

CDR3 in amino acids: CASRVPGRNTGELFF. The DNA for the CDR3 is TGTGCCAGCAGAGTCCCGGGACGAAACACCGGGGAGCTGTTTTTT. V usage is TRBV11-2 and J usage is TRBJ2-2; possibly TRBD1 or TRBD2 for D (5 bases each). Germline CDR1 and CDR2: SGHAT and FQNNGV. This CDR3 comprises 15 residues. Deletions cut 6 bases from V and 2 bases from J, with 13 bases between.

V usage is TRBV6-5 and J usage is TRBJ2-3, with D unclear. The CDR3 extends over 14 amino acids. V lost 2 bases and J lost 2, with 8 bases in between. The germline V gene encodes CDR1 MNHEY and CDR2 SVGAGI. The chain's CDR3 is CASSYGRNTDTQYF. CDR3 sequence (DNA): TGTGCCAGCAGTTACGGGCGGAACACAGATACGCAGTATTTT.

V gene TRBV7-8 combines with J gene TRBJ2-2; D gene ambiguous. The V end was cut by 5 bases, the J end by 0 bases, with 13 bases between. CDR1 SGHVS and CDR2 FQNEAQ come from the germline V gene. The CDR3 is 16 amino acids. The CDR3 is CASSLDWAANTGELFF. The CDR3 DNA reads as TGTGCCAGCAGCCTAGATTGGGCAGCGAACACCGGGGAGCTGTTTTTT.

V and J are TRBV5-1 and TRBJ2-1; 10 bases match TRBD1. Germline CDR1 reads SGHRS; CDR2 reads YFSETQ. The length of the CDR3 is 17 residues. Unmatched junction bases numbered 9, after V lost 1 base and J lost 5 bases. The CDR3 nucleotides read TGCGCCAGCAGCTTGCTCCGCGGGACAGGGGATGACAATGAGCAGTTCTTC. It specifies CASSLLRGTGDDNEQFF.

The CDR3: CASSVARVGDTQYF. CDR3 nucleotides: TGTGCCAGCAGCGTGGCCAGGGTGGGAGATACGCAGTATTTT. This chain joins TRBV9 and TRBJ2-3; D is perhaps TRBD1 (5 bases). Germline V gene sequence: CDR1 SGDLS, CDR2 YYNGEE. The CDR3 runs to 14 residues. Trimming took off 2 bases at V and 5 bases at J, with 12 bases between the two ends.

The genes are TRBV7-2 and TRBJ2-3, with TRBD2 matching 8 bases. From germline, CDR1 is SGHTA and CDR2 FQGNSA. Losses at the gene ends were 7 bases for V and 3 bases for J; bases not matched to a gene: 6. The CDR3 contains 14 residues. The CDR3 loop is CASTERGRTDTQYF. Here the CDR3 DNA reads TGTGCCAGCACCGAGCGGGGGAGGACAGATACGCAGTATTTT.